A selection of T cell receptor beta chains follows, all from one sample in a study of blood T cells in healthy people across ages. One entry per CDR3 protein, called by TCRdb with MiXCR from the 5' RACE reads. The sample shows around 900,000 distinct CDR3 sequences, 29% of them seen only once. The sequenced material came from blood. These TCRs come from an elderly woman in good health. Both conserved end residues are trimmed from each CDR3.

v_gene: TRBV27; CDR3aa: ASRNLGGTQETQY
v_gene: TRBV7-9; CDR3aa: ASLTAGFSHNEQF
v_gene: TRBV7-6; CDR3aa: ASSVQGPGEQY
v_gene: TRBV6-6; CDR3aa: ASKRNTEAF
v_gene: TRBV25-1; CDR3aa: ASSEDRGRNYGYT
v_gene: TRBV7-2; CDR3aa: ASSLSGLNEKLF
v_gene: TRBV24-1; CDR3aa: ATSVGGPGARETQY
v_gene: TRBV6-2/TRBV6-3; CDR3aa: ASSYSARFGYT
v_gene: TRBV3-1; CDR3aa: ASSQSGGVETQY
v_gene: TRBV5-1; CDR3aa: ASSLPGLAGGAKETQY
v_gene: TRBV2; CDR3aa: ASSLAGPRQTQY
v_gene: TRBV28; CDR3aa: ASSFAREKGKLF
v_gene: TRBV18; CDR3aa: ASSQQTDPQETQY
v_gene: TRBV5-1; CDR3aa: ASSKGQGAVGELF
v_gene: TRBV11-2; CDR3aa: ASRERTQSTYEQY
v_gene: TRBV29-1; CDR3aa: SVQAGVANEQF
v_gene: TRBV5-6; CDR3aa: ASSFRGRGINEQF
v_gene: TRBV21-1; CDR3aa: ASSKKVEGRHQPQH
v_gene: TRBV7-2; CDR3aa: ASSPSGTGSSYNEQF
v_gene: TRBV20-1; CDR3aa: SARRSSGGVLF
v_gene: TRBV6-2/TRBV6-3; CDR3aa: ASSYSPLKGNVPDTQY
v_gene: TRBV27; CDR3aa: ATTRTGGNYGYT
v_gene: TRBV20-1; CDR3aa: SAPGNTDTQY
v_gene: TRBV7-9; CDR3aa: ASSLVGGRFYEQY
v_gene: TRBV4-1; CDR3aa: ASSPLEKPGLAGRETQY
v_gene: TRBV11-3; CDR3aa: ASSFGQGYNEQF
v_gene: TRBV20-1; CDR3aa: SATRGNEQY
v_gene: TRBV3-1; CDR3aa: ASSENGNTEAF
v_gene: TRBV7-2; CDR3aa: ASSPGQGNNYGYT
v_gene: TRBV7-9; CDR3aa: ASSLQGRGGDTQY
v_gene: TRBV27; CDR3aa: ASSNPTGELF
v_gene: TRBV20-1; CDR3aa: RAYKGREQF
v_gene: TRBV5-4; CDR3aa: ASSLGTGKDTQY
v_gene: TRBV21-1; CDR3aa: ASSKLPDLNGVWSDEQY
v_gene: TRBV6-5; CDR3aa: ASSYKAARAATNEKLF
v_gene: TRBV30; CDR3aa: AWRQGRGGELF
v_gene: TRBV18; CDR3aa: VSSLPGQKIQGNIQY
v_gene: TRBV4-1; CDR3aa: ASSQGQGAWGTGELF
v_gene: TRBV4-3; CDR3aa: ASSPTSGRGETQY
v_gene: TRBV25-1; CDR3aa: ASRRTAKETQY
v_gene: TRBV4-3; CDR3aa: ASSHTGQGMYGYT
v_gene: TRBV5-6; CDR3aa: ASSQTEMSEQY
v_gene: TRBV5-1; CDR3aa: ASSSASAQETQY
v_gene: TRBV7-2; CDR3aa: ASSTRTVSGNTIY
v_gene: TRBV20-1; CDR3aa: SARDPGQGVQPQH
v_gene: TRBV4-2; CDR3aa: ASSLLSGTKNIQY
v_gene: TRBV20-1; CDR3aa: SALGPTDTQY
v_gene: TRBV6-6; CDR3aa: ASRGWGAVSYNEQF
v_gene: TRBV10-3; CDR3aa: AISEIGGKDQPQH
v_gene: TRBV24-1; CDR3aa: ATSDFGLAGSQETQY
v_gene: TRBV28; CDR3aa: ASSFPGGIQY
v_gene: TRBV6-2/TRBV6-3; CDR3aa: ASSPAGVKYSQY